A selection of T cell receptor beta chains follows, all from one sample in a study of cytotoxic CD8 clonotypes in ibrutinib-treated CLL. Repertoires were generated with immunoSEQ multiplex PCR, while TCRdb's copy carries only in-frame clones and drops some. The sample has some 130,000 clones, roughly 80% seen once; the top ten hold less than 4%. The starting material was PBMCs, obtained after 24 months of ibrutinib treatment. These receptors were obtained from a human donor with chronic lymphocytic leukemia. The CDR3 runs from the conserved cysteine through the conserved F or W. The D gene is left open where the match is weak. For some rows the clone size is stated as once, few or many, or as a class when expanded; others skip it.

>TRBJ1-5|14|NA|NA|TRBV7-8
TGTGCCAGCACCGACTTAGGGATCAATCAGCCCCAGCATTTT
CASTDLGINQPQHF
>TRBJ1-4|13|NA|NA|TRBV10-3
TGTGCCATCGGACCCTCCCCCAATGAAAAACTGTTTTTT
CAIGPSPNEKLFF
>TRBJ2-2|14|NA|NA|TRBV6-5
TGTGCCAGCAAGGGGCCAGTAAACACCGGGGAGCTGTTTTTT
CASKGPVNTGELFF
>TRBJ2-7|15|TRBD2|NA|TRBV7-2
TGTGCCAGCAGCTTAAGGACTAGGGTTTCTAACGAGCAGTACTTC
CASSLRTRVSNEQYF
>TRBJ1-2|12|NA|few|TRBV7-6
TGTGCTTCTTCCCAGGGGAACTATGGCTACACCTTC
CASSQGNYGYTF
>TRBJ1-4|13|NA|NA|TRBV18
TGTGCCAGCTCACCGTTGGAATGGGAAAAACTGTTTTTT
CASSPLEWEKLFF
>TRBJ1-4|14|NA|NA|TRBV6-5
TGTGCCAGCAGACCCGGGACCCTTATTGAAAAACTGTTTTTT
CASRPGTLIEKLFF
>TRBJ2-1|15|NA|NA|TRBV7-3
TGTGCCAGCAGCAACGACGGTAGCTCCTACAATGAGCAGTTCTTC
CASSNDGSSYNEQFF
>TRBJ2-5|15|NA|NA|TRBV7-9
TGTGCCAGCAGCTTTTTTGGCATAAGCCAAGAGACCCAGTACTTC
CASSFFGISQETQYF
>TRBJ2-3|12|NA|NA|TRBV7-8
TGTGCCAGCAGCTTCAGTGGAGATACGCAGTATTTT
CASSFSGDTQYF
>TRBJ1-1|15|NA|NA|TRBV5-1
TGTGCCAGCAGCTTGCTTTTAGGCAGGGACACTGAAGCTTTCTTT
CASSLLLGRDTEAFF
>TRBJ1-2|14|NA|NA|TRBV5-5
TGTGCCAGCAGCCAAAGAAACCTTAACTATGGCTACACCTTC
CASSQRNLNYGYTF
>TRBJ1-2|12|NA|NA|TRBV6-1
TGTGCCAGCAGTGAAGCGAGTTATGGCTACACCTTC
CASSEASYGYTF
>TRBJ2-7|13|NA|NA|TRBV11-3
TGTGCCAGCAGCTTAGGCCAAACCTACGAGCAGTACTTC
CASSLGQTYEQYF
>TRBJ2-7|14|TRBD1|NA|TRBV2
TGTGCCAGCTACAGGGGCGGCAGCTCCTACGAGCAGTACTTC
CASYRGGSSYEQYF
>TRBJ1-1|13|NA|NA|TRBV19
TGTGCCAGTAGTATTAAAAGGGACACTGAAGCTTTCTTT
CASSIKRDTEAFF
>TRBJ2-7|14|TRBD2|NA|TRBV6-5
TGTGCCAGCAGTTATCAGCGGGGGGGCTACGAGCAGTACTTC
CASSYQRGGYEQYF
>TRBJ2-2|15|NA|NA|TRBV9
TGTGCCAGCAGCCCTTCCACCTCGAACACCGGGGAGCTGTTTTTT
CASSPSTSNTGELFF
>TRBJ1-4|14|NA|NA|TRBV5-8
TGTGCCAGCAGCTTGGTACAGGTTTCTGAAAAACTGTTTTTT
CASSLVQVSEKLFF
>TRBJ1-1|15|NA|NA|TRBV6-5
TGTGCCAGCAGCCGCCCGGGGCCTCTGAACACTGAAGCTTTCTTT
CASSRPGPLNTEAFF
>TRBJ2-7|15|NA|NA|TRBV9
TGTGCCAGCAGCGTAGGCCCGGGGACCTCCTACGAGCAGTACTTC
CASSVGPGTSYEQYF
>TRBJ2-1|16|NA|NA|TRBV19
TGTGCCAGTAGTATAAGTGACGGCATGAACTACAATGAGCAGTTCTTC
CASSISDGMNYNEQFF
>TRBJ2-2|13|NA|few|TRBV19
TGTGCCAGTACATTCTCCCGAACCGGGGAGCTGTTTTTT
CASTFSRTGELFF
>TRBJ1-4|16|NA|NA|TRBV7-6
TGTGCCAGCAGCTCAGAGAACGGTGCAACTAATGAAAAACTGTTTTTT
CASSSENGATNEKLFF
>TRBJ2-7|16|TRBD2|NA|TRBV5-1
TGCGCCAGCAGCTTGGCCGAGGCGGGGGGGCCTGGCGAGCAGTACTTC
CASSLAEAGGPGEQYF
>TRBJ2-1|17|NA|NA|TRBV5-6
TGTGCCAGCAGCTTGGGCATCAGGCAGGGTAGGGGCGGTGAGCAGTTCTTC
CASSLGIRQGRGGEQFF
>TRBJ2-2|14|NA|NA|TRBV19
TGTGCCAGTACGCAACAGGGAGGAATAAGGGAGCTGTTTTTT
CASTQQGGIRELFF
>TRBJ1-2|14|NA|once|TRBV7-8
TGTGCCAGCAGCTTAGCCGGGACGGACTATGGCTACACCTTC
CASSLAGTDYGYTF
>TRBJ1-3|13|NA|once|TRBV7-2
TGTGCCAGCAGCTCGGATTACAGGGTAGCCATATATTTT
CASSSDYRVAIYF
>TRBJ2-7|13|TRBD1|NA|TRBV6-5
TGTGCCAGCAAACGTACAGGGGTTTACGAGCAGTACTTC
CASKRTGVYEQYF
>TRBJ1-1|14|NA|NA|TRBV6-6
TGTGCCAGCAGTCCCCCCAGACAGAACACTGAAGCTTTCTTT
CASSPPRQNTEAFF
>TRBJ1-2|13|NA|NA|TRBV19
TGTGCCAGTAGTTCAGGGAGTATGGGTGGCTACACCTTC
CASSSGSMGGYTF
>TRBJ2-7|13|TRBD1|NA|TRBV6-5
TGTGCCAGCAGCCGACAGGGGGCGGGGGAGCAGTACTTC
CASSRQGAGEQYF
>TRBJ1-6|13|NA|NA|TRBV2
TGTGCCAGCAGTGATCCGTTGAATTCACCCCTCCACTTT
CASSDPLNSPLHF
>TRBJ1-4|17|NA|NA|TRBV4-3
TGCGCCAGCAGCCAACCACTCCAATTCGAGGGTAATGAAAAACTGTTTTTT
CASSQPLQFEGNEKLFF
>TRBJ1-5|14|TRBD1|once|TRBV29-1
TGCAGCGTGGCGGACAGGGCCGCTGATCAGCCCCAGCATTTT
CSVADRAADQPQHF
>TRBJ1-4|14|TRBD1|NA|TRBV10-3
TGTGCCATCGCTAGACAGGGGCGTAATGAAAAACTGTTTTTT
CAIARQGRNEKLFF
>TRBJ2-3|14|TRBD2|NA|TRBV7-2
TGTGCCAGCAGCCAGGCGGGGGGGCCAGATACGCAGTATTTT
CASSQAGGPDTQYF
>TRBJ1-4|13|NA|NA|TRBV6-1
TGTGCCAGCAGTGTTGAGGACAGTGAAAAACTGTTTTTT
CASSVEDSEKLFF
>TRBJ2-7|13|NA|NA|TRBV30
TGTGCTGGCGGGCGGGACGGAAACCGGGGGCAGTACTTC
CAGGRDGNRGQYF
>TRBJ2-5|13|TRBD2|NA|TRBV29-1
TGCAGCGTTGATAGCGGGGGGGCAGAGACCCAGTACTTC
CSVDSGGAETQYF
>TRBJ2-5|14|NA|NA|TRBV12-5
TGTGCTAGTGGTGTGAGGGGGATCCAAGAGACCCAGTACTTC
CASGVRGIQETQYF
>TRBJ2-1|12|NA|NA|TRBV28
TGTGCCAGCAGGTCACTTGGGGATGAGCAGTTCTTC
CASRSLGDEQFF
>TRBJ2-5|13|TRBD1|NA|TRBV19
TGTGCCAGTAGTCAGGGGGCCCAAGAGACCCAGTACTTC
CASSQGAQETQYF
>TRBJ1-2|16|NA|NA|TRBV18
TGTGCCAGCTCACCATCGTTGGGGAACAGTGGCTATGGCTACACCTTC
CASSPSLGNSGYGYTF
>TRBJ1-2|15|NA|few|TRBV5-1
TGCGCCAGCAGCTTCGAGGGGACTCCGAGAGGGGGCTACACCTTC
CASSFEGTPRGGYTF
>TRBJ1-2|17|NA|NA|TRBV7-8
TGTGCCAGCAGCTTAGCTCTCGGTGCAGGGCCTAACTATGGCTACACCTTC
CASSLALGAGPNYGYTF
>TRBJ2-5|15|TRBD2|NA|TRBV7-9
TGTGCCAGCAGCTTAGAGGCTAGCGGGGTGGAGACCCAGTACTTC
CASSLEASGVETQYF
>TRBJ2-1|15|NA|once|TRBV6-1
TGTGCCAGCAGTGATGGGGGAAAGACCTACAATGAGCAGTTCTTC
CASSDGGKTYNEQFF
>TRBJ2-5|16|TRBD2|NA|TRBV4-2
TGTGCCAGCAGCCAAGTTTCTAGCGGGGAACAAGAGACCCAGTACTTC
CASSQVSSGEQETQYF
>TRBJ2-1|16|TRBD2|NA|TRBV13
TGTGCCAGCAGCTTGAGGCGGGGGAGCTCCTACAATGAGCAGTTCTTC
CASSLRRGSSYNEQFF
>TRBJ1-2|19|TRBD1|NA|TRBV7-3
TGTGCCAGCAGCTTAGGTAGTAGGGCAGGGGGAATTCCGAACTATGGCTACACCTTC
CASSLGSRAGGIPNYGYTF
>TRBJ2-7|15|NA|NA|TRBV18
TGTGCCAGCTCACCTTTCGGGGTAGATTCCTACGAGCAGTACTTC
CASSPFGVDSYEQYF
>TRBJ2-1|11|NA|NA|TRBV20-1
TGCAGTGCTACCAATTCCAATGAGCAGTTCTTC
CSATNSNEQFF
>TRBJ2-1|13|NA|NA|TRBV5-4
TGTGCCAGCAGCCGGGAAGGCTACAATGAGCAGTTCTTC
CASSREGYNEQFF
>TRBJ1-2|12|TRBD1|NA|TRBV29-1
TGCAGCGTTGAGGGACAGCCCTATGGCTACACCTTC
CSVEGQPYGYTF
>TRBJ2-6|16|NA|NA|TRBV11-1
TGTGCCAGCAGCCGATACGGAGGATCTGGGGCCAACGTCCTGACTTTC
CASSRYGGSGANVLTF
>TRBJ2-6|14|NA|NA|TRBV11-2
TGTGCCAGCAGCTTAAGGGCTTTGGCCAACGTCCTGACTTTC
CASSLRALANVLTF
>TRBJ1-1|16|TRBD1|NA|TRBV9
TGTGCCAGCAGCGTGAGGCCCGGGACAGGGTGGACTGAAGCTTTCTTT
CASSVRPGTGWTEAFF